The T cell receptor (beta chain) described here comes from a study of response to subunit inactivated influenza vaccine. Whole-study findings and limits: The authors proposed limited new T cell recruitment per seasonal influenza vaccination.

TCRdb analysed the RT-PCR reads with MiXCR anew, one entry per CDR3 protein. The sample has 400,000 to 650,000 distinct CDR3 sequences, 7.2% seen once. From germline, CDR1 is SGHTA and CDR2 FQGTGA. With 2 bases removed from V and 1 base from J, the gap between germline ends came to 11 bases. The CDR3 length is 15 residues. To note about this clonotype: Its antigen remains unknown.

The sample here was PBMCs from blood, taken around 25 months after vaccination. The rearrangement uses TRBV7-3 and TRBJ2-5; the D gene is possibly TRBD1 (7 bases). This TCR came from a man in his fifties or sixties who received an inactivated influenza vaccine. CDR3 nucleotides: TGTGCCAGCAGCTTAGGAGGGACAGCCCAAGAGACCCAGTACTTC. Translation: CASSLGGTAQETQYF.